This T cell receptor beta chain appears in the sequencing data of a study of T cell repertoires in ileal Crohn's disease. With 6 bases removed from V and 13 bases from J, the gap between germline ends came to 16 bases. Germline CDR1 MNHNY, CDR2 SVGAGI (reference sequence). CDR3 length equals 12 residues. Time point given: neoterminal ileum biopsy at postoperative endoscopy, about 6 months after surgery. Eligibility required adulthood, ileal or ileocolonic Crohn's disease and indicated ileocolonic resection. Per sample, roughly 530 nanograms of biopsy DNA were TCRB immunosequenced. Clones were sequenced by immunoSEQ multiplex PCR, and TCRdb holds only the in-frame ones, with some missing. The repertoire holds more than 50,000 clones, with approximately 88% as singletons. This clone occurred once.

The clonotype comes from an adult with Crohn's disease. Sequenced input: ileal tissue. This rearrangement joins TRBV6-6 to TRBJ2-1; a possible D gene is TRBD2 (7 bases). CDR3 bases: TGTGCCAGCAGCAGGGGAGGGATAAGTCAGTTCTTC. This sequence encodes CASSRGGISQFF.